This T cell receptor (beta chain) was identified in a study of shared clonotypes between healthy human individuals. CDR1 is SGHNT and CDR2 is YYREEE in the germline V gene (reference sequence). This CDR3 contains 12 residues. With 7 bases removed from V and 7 bases from J, the gap between germline ends came to 13 bases. To note about this clone: Its antigen is undetermined.

The unsorted PBMC replicate PCRs were performed with 300 ng DNA, 25,000 to 30,000 T cell genomes. The repertoire was sequenced with immunoSEQ multiplex PCR; TCRdb's copy has only in-frame clones and lacks some. The sample yields about 480,000 clones, about four fifths seen once. Study-wide results and caveats: Tissues were not sampled, only blood, and their repertoires likely differ.

V usage is TRBV5-4 and J usage is TRBJ2-3; a weak D match, TRBD2 (5 bases). The source is a woman in her thirties or forties in good health. Some clones in this sample may be carry-over from other donors' samples. The sequencing sample was made of PBMCs. CDR3: CASGPRGNTQYF. Written as DNA, the CDR3 is TGTGCCAGCGGTCCACGGGGAAATACGCAGTATTTT.